Listed below are T cell receptor beta chains from one sample, sequenced in a study of OX40 agonist ivuxolimab in advanced cancers. Using immunoSEQ multiplex PCR, the repertoire was profiled, and TCRdb retains in-frame clones only, with some absent. The sample lists approximately 50,000 clones, approximately 80% occurring once. Sequenced material: CD4+ or CD8+ T cells sorted from blood, taken in a trial of the OX40 agonist ivuxolimab. The receptors come from an adult with an advanced solid tumor such as melanoma, head and neck, liver or kidney cancer. Both conserved end residues are part of each CDR3. D genes are given only for firm matches. The size field is filled for only some rows; it gives once, few, many or a size class.

size	J	V	D	DNA	CDR3
-	TRBJ2-1	TRBV11-3	TRBD2	TGTGCCAGCAGCACCCTAGCGGGTGAGCAGTTCTTC	CASSTLAGEQFF
-	TRBJ1-5	TRBV7-2	-	TGTGCCAGCAGCTTAAACAGGGATCAGCCCCAGCATTTT	CASSLNRDQPQHF
-	TRBJ1-4	TRBV7-9	TRBD1	TGTGCCAGCAGCCGACTTCAGGGGGGAGATGAAAAACTGTTTTTT	CASSRLQGGDEKLFF
-	TRBJ2-1	TRBV30	-	TGTGCCTGGAGTGCCCGGGGCATCAGTGAGCAGTTCTTC	CAWSARGISEQFF
-	TRBJ1-1	TRBV29-1	TRBD1	TGCAGCGTTGATAGGTCCTTCGGACAGGGGTCCACCATGAACACTGAAGCTTTCTTT	CSVDRSFGQGSTMNTEAFF
-	TRBJ1-1	TRBV9	-	TGTGCCAGCAGCGTATCCGGGAGGAACACTGAAGCTTTCTTT	CASSVSGRNTEAFF
once	TRBJ1-2	TRBV10-2	TRBD1	TGCGCCAGCAGTGAGCGGACAGGGGGCTATGGCTACACCTTC	CASSERTGGYGYTF
-	TRBJ2-2	TRBV6-5	-	TGTGCCAGCACTGTTTGGAACACCGGGGAGCTGTTTTTT	CASTVWNTGELFF
few	TRBJ2-3	TRBV19	TRBD1	TGTGCCAGTAGTCAGCGGCCGCATAGGGGACAGGGGGTAGATACGCAGTATTTT	CASSQRPHRGQGVDTQYF
-	TRBJ2-2	TRBV11-3	-	TGTGCCAGCAGCTCCGACAACACCGGGGAGCTGTTCTTT	CASSSDNTGELFF
-	TRBJ2-7	TRBV7-3	-	TGTGCCAGCAGCTTAACTCCCAGAGTAGGTCAGGGCGAGCAGTACTTC	CASSLTPRVGQGEQYF
-	TRBJ2-2	TRBV19	-	TGTGCCAGTAGCCCGGGACAAATAATCACCGGGGAGCTGTTTTTT	CASSPGQIITGELFF
-	TRBJ1-2	TRBV10-3	TRBD1	TGTGCCATCAGTCGGGACAGGTACTATGGCTACACCTTC	CAISRDRYYGYTF
once	TRBJ2-5	TRBV18	-	TGTGCCAGCTCACAGGGGGGACAAGAGACCCAGTACTTC	CASSQGGQETQYF
-	TRBJ2-1	TRBV7-2	TRBD1	TGTGCCAGCAGCTTTGACAGGGCCTCCTACAATGAGCAGTTCTTC	CASSFDRASYNEQFF
-	TRBJ1-6	TRBV4-1	-	TGCGCCAGCAGCCAAGATAGGGGGGGTTCACCCCTCCACTTT	CASSQDRGGSPLHF
-	TRBJ1-1	TRBV7-2	-	TGTGCCAGCAGCTCTTTTAAGGGAGGAGCTTTCTTT	CASSSFKGGAFF
-	TRBJ1-2	TRBV4-2	TRBD1	TGTGCCAGCAGCTTTCCCTTGGAGGGGGCCTATGGCTACACCTTC	CASSFPLEGAYGYTF
few	TRBJ1-1	TRBV25-1	-	TGTGCCAGCAGCCCCCCGCGGCGATTAGGGACTGAAGCTTTCTTT	CASSPPRRLGTEAFF
few	TRBJ2-3	TRBV18	-	TGTGCCAGCTCACCCAACAGGTTATCCACAGATACGCAGTATTTT	CASSPNRLSTDTQYF
few	TRBJ1-2	TRBV5-1	TRBD1	TGCGCCAGCAGCTTGGGACAGGGGGCTTATGGCTACACCTTC	CASSLGQGAYGYTF
-	TRBJ2-7	TRBV10-3	-	TGTGCCATCAGCGGGGAGGACTGGCTAGGCTCCTACGAGCAGTACTTC	CAISGEDWLGSYEQYF
-	TRBJ1-3	TRBV5-1	-	TGCGCCAGCAGCTCCACAGGAATCTCTGGAAACACCATATATTTT	CASSSTGISGNTIYF
-	TRBJ1-2	TRBV18	TRBD1	TGTGCCAGCTCAACCGGGACAGGGAGCGACTATGGCTACACCTTC	CASSTGTGSDYGYTF
few	TRBJ2-3	TRBV15	-	TGTGCCACCAGCACAGGAGGGGTAGATACGCAGTATTTT	CATSTGGVDTQYF
once	TRBJ2-7	TRBV11-2	-	TGTGCCAGCAGCTTCGGGCGGGGCTCCTACGAGCAGTACTTC	CASSFGRGSYEQYF
-	TRBJ2-4	TRBV6-5	-	TGTGCCAGCAGGCGGACTGTGTTAGCCAAAAACATTCAGTACTTC	CASRRTVLAKNIQYF
-	TRBJ2-6	TRBV18	-	TGTGCCAGCTCCCTCTGGGAATCTGGGGCCAACGTCCTGACTTTC	CASSLWESGANVLTF
few	TRBJ1-1	TRBV30	-	TGTGCCTGGAGTGTCCAGGTGAACACTGAAGCTTTCTTT	CAWSVQVNTEAFF
once	TRBJ2-3	TRBV5-3	TRBD2	TGTGCCAGAAGCAAAGCGACTAGCGGCACAGATACGCAGTATTTT	CARSKATSGTDTQYF
-	TRBJ2-6	TRBV4-2	-	TGTGCCAGCAGCCGAGACAGGGACTCCTCTGGGGCCAACGTCCTGACTTTC	CASSRDRDSSGANVLTF
-	TRBJ2-5	TRBV2	TRBD1	TGTGCCAGCCAGGGGGCGATCCCCCAAGAGACCCAGTACTTC	CASQGAIPQETQYF
-	TRBJ2-7	TRBV5-4	TRBD1	TGTGCCAGCAGCTTATACAGGGGGCACGAGCAGTACTTC	CASSLYRGHEQYF
-	TRBJ2-4	TRBV28	TRBD2	TGTGCCAGCAGTTCCCCCAGCGGGATCTTTACAAACATTCAGTACTTC	CASSSPSGIFTNIQYF
-	TRBJ2-1	TRBV19	TRBD2	TGTGCCAGTAGTCAGCGGGACCGTGAGCAGTTCTTC	CASSQRDREQFF
once	TRBJ2-7	TRBV19	TRBD1	TGTGCCAGTAAGGGGACAGGGTCCTACGAGCAGTACTTC	CASKGTGSYEQYF
-	TRBJ2-3	TRBV30	-	TGTGCCTGGAGCTCCGGGACCACAGATACGCAGTATTTT	CAWSSGTTDTQYF
-	TRBJ1-2	TRBV18	-	TGTGCCAGCTCACCAACGGGGGGTGGCTACACCTTC	CASSPTGGGYTF
once	TRBJ2-6	TRBV7-2	-	TGTGCCAGCAGCCCGAGGGTAGCGACCGGGGCCAACGTCCTGACTTTC	CASSPRVATGANVLTF
-	TRBJ2-3	TRBV10-3	TRBD1	TGTGCCACTAACCGGGACAGGGCCACAGATACGCAGTATTTT	CATNRDRATDTQYF
once	TRBJ1-5	TRBV29-1	TRBD1	TGCAGCACCCGGACAGGGGTTGATCAGCCCCAGCATTTT	CSTRTGVDQPQHF
-	TRBJ2-7	TRBV9	TRBD2	TGTGCCAGCAGCGTAGATCTAGCGGGCTACGAGCAGTACTTC	CASSVDLAGYEQYF
-	TRBJ2-7	TRBV14	-	TGTGCCAGCAGCCAATTCGTAGTGATTAGGGGGGCCGACGAGCAGTACTTC	CASSQFVVIRGADEQYF
few	TRBJ1-5	TRBV10-1	TRBD1	TGCGCCAGCATTCTCCGGGACAGGGGTAGCGGTGGAAATCAGCCCCAGCATTTT	CASILRDRGSGGNQPQHF
-	TRBJ2-7	TRBV6-5	-	TGTGCCAGCAGTTTTACTTCCGGGACGAGGGACGAGCAGTACTTC	CASSFTSGTRDEQYF
-	TRBJ2-1	TRBV11-3	TRBD2	TGTGCCAGCAGCCTAGCGGGGGCCTACAATGAGCAGTTCTTC	CASSLAGAYNEQFF
-	TRBJ2-3	TRBV15	-	TGTGCCACCAGCAGCCCCCTTGGCGTCACAGATACGCAGTATTTT	CATSSPLGVTDTQYF
-	TRBJ2-3	TRBV5-1	-	TGCGCCAGCCAAATCCAAGGGAGAACAGATACGCAGTATTTT	CASQIQGRTDTQYF
-	TRBJ1-4	TRBV7-2	-	TGTGCCAGCAGCCCAGGTTCTTCTAGACTTAATGAAAAACTGTTTTTT	CASSPGSSRLNEKLFF
-	TRBJ2-3	TRBV19	-	TGTGCCAGTAGTATACAGGGGCCCAGGGGCACAGATACGCAGTATTTT	CASSIQGPRGTDTQYF
once	TRBJ1-1	TRBV11-1	-	TGTGCCAGCAGCTTAAGTTGGGGTCCAGCTTTCTTT	CASSLSWGPAFF
-	TRBJ1-2	TRBV7-9	-	TGTGCCAGCAGCTTAGTAGGGGGACCCCTCTATGGCTACACCTTC	CASSLVGGPLYGYTF
few	TRBJ2-7	TRBV4-1	TRBD2	TGCGCCAGCAGCCCATTTTCGGGGGGGATCTACGAGCAGTACTTC	CASSPFSGGIYEQYF
-	TRBJ2-3	TRBV6-1	TRBD1	TGTGCCAGCAGTGCAATGGGACAGGTTAGCACAGATACGCAGTATTTT	CASSAMGQVSTDTQYF
-	TRBJ2-4	TRBV19	TRBD2	TGTGCCAGTAGTATAGCGACTAGCGGGGGGCACAAAAACATTCAGTACTTC	CASSIATSGGHKNIQYF